This passage covers 8 T cell receptor beta chains from one sample sequenced in a study of CD8 T cells in Susac syndrome. When the RNA was reverse transcribed, random hexamers were used with an input of about 0.45 to 1 ug. TCRdb analysed the immunoSEQ multiplex PCR reads with MiXCR anew, one entry per CDR3 protein. The sample has about 190,000 distinct CDR3 sequences, over 90% seen once. Sequencing input: CD8+ T cells from PBMCs. The receptors come from a human donor with Susac syndrome.

This chain links TRBV28 with TRBJ1-1; tentatively, D is TRBD1 (5 bases). The V gene's germline CDR1 is MDHEN and CDR2 SYDVKM. The CDR3 has 17 amino acids. Between the trimmed V and J ends, which lost 6 bases and 4 bases, there was a span of 24 bases. The CDR3 protein is CASRLKRGQGGITEAFF. Here the CDR3 DNA reads TGTGCCAGCAGGCTTAAGAGGGGCCAGGGAGGTATCACTGAAGCTTTCTTT.

The genes are TRBV20-1 and TRBJ2-7; 15 bases line up with TRBD2. The CDR3 totals 15 residues. From germline, CDR1 is DFQATT and CDR2 SNEGSKA (reference sequence). V gave up 6 bases and J gave up 4 bases; unmatched junction bases: 7. This CDR3 is CSATGLAGGSYEQYF. The CDR3 nucleotides are TGCAGTGCAACGGGACTAGCGGGGGGATCGTACGAGCAGTACTTC.

The V call is TRBV20-1, the J call TRBJ2-7, with D perhaps matching TRBD1 or TRBD2 (5 bases each). With 7 bases removed from V and 0 bases from J, the gap between germline ends came to 13 bases. Germline assignment: CDR1 DFQATT and CDR2 SNEGSKA (reference sequence). The CDR3 runs to 13 residues. The CDR3 coding sequence is TGCAGTGGAGACGGGACGGACTCCTACGAGCAGTACTTC. Protein: CSGDGTDSYEQYF.

CDR3: CASSVGSGRTGELFF. Written as DNA, the CDR3 is TGTGCCAGCAGTGTTGGTAGCGGGAGAACCGGGGAGCTGTTTTTT. The chain couples TRBV2 to TRBJ2-2; 9 bases are a match to TRBD2. There are 15 residues in the CDR3. V lost 4 bases, J lost 5 bases, and 5 bases stayed unmatched. Per the germline V gene, CDR1 is SNHLY and CDR2 is FYNNEI.

This clonotype has a single count. This chain uses TRBV11-2 with TRBJ2-5; TRBD2 is a possible D gene (5 bases). The germline gives CDR1 SGHAT, CDR2 FQNNGV. The CDR3 is 16 residues long. The V and J ends lost 0 bases and 1 base respectively, with 12 bases between them. The CDR3 DNA follows: TGTGCCAGCAGCTTAGAAATTACGGGGTCCCAAGAGACCCAGTACTTC. This gives the protein CASSLEITGSQETQYF.

The CDR3 loop is CASSLVGSGSSYNEQFF. CDR3 nucleotides: TGCGCCAGCAGCTTGGTGGGTAGCGGGAGCTCCTACAATGAGCAGTTCTTC. J is TRBJ2-1 and V is TRBV5-1, with 9 bases matching TRBD2. The germline CDR1 and CDR2 sequences are SGHRS and YFSETQ. The CDR3 runs to 17 residues. V was pared by 0 bases and J by 0 bases, with 4 bases of the junction left unmatched.

This chain uses TRBV5-1 with TRBJ1-2; no clear D. This CDR3 has 12 amino acids. Trimming stripped 1 base from V and 6 bases from J, with 7 bases between. In germline, CDR1 is SGHRS, CDR2 YFSETQ. The CDR3 here is CASSLYTDGYTF. The CDR3 nucleotides read TGCGCCAGCAGCTTGTATACGGATGGCTACACCTTC.

The chain uses TRBV5-4 and TRBJ1-1; no firm D call. The CDR3 consists of 14 residues. Germline V lookup: CDR1 SGHNT, CDR2 YYREEE (reference sequence). Trimming shortened V by 1 base and J by 1 base, and 8 bases separated the two germline ends. CDR3 sequence (DNA): TGTGCCAGCAGCTTGAAAAGTCCGAACACTGAAGCTTTCTTT. Encoded protein: CASSLKSPNTEAFF.